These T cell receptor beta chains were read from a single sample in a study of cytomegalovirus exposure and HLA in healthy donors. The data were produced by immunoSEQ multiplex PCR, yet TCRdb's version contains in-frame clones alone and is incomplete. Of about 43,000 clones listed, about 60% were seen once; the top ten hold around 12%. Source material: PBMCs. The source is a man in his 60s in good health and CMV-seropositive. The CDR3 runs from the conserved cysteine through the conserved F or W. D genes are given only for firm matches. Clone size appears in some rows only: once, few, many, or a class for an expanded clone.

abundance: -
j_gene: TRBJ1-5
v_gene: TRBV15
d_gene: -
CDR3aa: CATSRAWGQGSDQPQHF
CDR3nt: TGTGCCACCAGCAGAGCCTGGGGGCAGGGCTCGGATCAGCCCCAGCATTTT

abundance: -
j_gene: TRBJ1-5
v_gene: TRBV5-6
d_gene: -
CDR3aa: CASSLAGQGGRQPQHF
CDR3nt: TGTGCCAGCAGCTTGGCAGGGCAGGGCGGGAGGCAGCCCCAGCATTTT

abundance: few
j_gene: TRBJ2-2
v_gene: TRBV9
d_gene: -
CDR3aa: CASSVAWANTGELFF
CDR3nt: TGTGCCAGCAGCGTAGCTTGGGCTAACACCGGGGAGCTGTTTTTT

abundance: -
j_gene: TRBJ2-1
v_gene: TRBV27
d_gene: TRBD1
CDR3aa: CASGDRGVDEQFF
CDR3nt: TGTGCCAGCGGGGACAGGGGGGTCGATGAGCAGTTCTTC

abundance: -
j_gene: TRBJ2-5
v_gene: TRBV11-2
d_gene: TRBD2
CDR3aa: CASSLGREGRETQYF
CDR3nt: TGTGCCAGCAGCTTAGGCCGGGAGGGCCGGGAGACCCAGTACTTC

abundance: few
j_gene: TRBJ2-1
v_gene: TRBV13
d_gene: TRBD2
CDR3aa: CASSPPSSGSLIF
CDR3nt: TGTGCCAGCAGCCCTCCGTCTAGCGGGAGTCTGATCTTC

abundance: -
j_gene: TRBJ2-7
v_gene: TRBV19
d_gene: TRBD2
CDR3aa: CASSWSGTHSYEQYF
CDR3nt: TGTGCCAGTAGTTGGAGCGGGACCCACTCCTACGAGCAGTACTTC

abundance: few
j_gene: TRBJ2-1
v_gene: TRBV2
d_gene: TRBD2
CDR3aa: CASRPLTSGSTGQFF
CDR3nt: TGTGCCAGCAGACCTCTGACTAGCGGGAGTACGGGGCAGTTCTTC

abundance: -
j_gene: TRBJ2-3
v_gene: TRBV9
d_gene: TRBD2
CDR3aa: CASSAPTSGRAFGTDTQYF
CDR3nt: TGTGCCAGCAGCGCCCCGACTAGCGGGAGGGCGTTCGGGACAGATACGCAGTATTTT

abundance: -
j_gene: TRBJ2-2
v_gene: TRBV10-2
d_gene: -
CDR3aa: CASTEGRGATGELFF
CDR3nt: TGCGCCAGCACCGAGGGTCGGGGGGCAACCGGGGAGCTGTTTTTT

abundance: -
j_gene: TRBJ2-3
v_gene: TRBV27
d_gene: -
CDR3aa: CASSLSKWRGTDTQYF
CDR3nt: TGTGCCAGCAGTTTATCTAAGTGGCGGGGCACAGATACGCAGTATTTT

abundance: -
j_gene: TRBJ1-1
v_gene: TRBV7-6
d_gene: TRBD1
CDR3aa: CASSLVGQGLLNTEAFF
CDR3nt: TGTGCCAGCAGCTTAGTGGGACAGGGTCTTCTAAACACTGAAGCTTTCTTT

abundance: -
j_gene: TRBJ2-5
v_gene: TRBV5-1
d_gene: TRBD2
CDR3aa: CASSQTGDSGRVPETQYF
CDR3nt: TGCGCCAGCAGCCAGACCGGGGATAGCGGGAGGGTCCCAGAGACCCAGTACTTC

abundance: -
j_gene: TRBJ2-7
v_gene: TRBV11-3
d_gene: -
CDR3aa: CASSLILRAANSLSYEQYF
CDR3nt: TGTGCCAGCAGCTTAATTTTGCGTGCGGCAAACTCTCTCTCCTACGAGCAGTACTTC

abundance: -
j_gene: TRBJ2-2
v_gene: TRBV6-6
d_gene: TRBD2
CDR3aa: CASSTGDYYYTGELFF
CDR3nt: TGTGCCAGCAGTACGGGGGACTACTATTACACCGGGGAGCTGTTTTTT

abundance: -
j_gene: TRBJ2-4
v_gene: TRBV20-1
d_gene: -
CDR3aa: CSAPEQNIQYF
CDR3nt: TGCAGTGCTCCAGAACAAAACATTCAGTACTTC

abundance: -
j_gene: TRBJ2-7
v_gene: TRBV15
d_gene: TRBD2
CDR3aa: CATQQITSEQTYEQYF
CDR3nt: TGTGCCACCCAACAAATAACTAGCGAACAAACCTACGAGCAGTACTTC

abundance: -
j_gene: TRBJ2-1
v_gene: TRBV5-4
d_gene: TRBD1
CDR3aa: CASTGDRGTYNEQFF
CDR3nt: TGTGCCAGCACCGGGGACAGGGGGACCTACAATGAGCAGTTCTTC

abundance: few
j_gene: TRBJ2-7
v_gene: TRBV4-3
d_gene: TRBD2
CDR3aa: CASSQEATGGYYEQYF
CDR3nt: TGCGCCAGCAGCCAAGAAGCAACGGGAGGGTACTACGAGCAGTACTTC

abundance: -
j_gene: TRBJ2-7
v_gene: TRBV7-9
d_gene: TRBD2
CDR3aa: CASSDGLADYEQYF
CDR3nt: TGTGCCAGCAGCGATGGACTAGCCGACTACGAGCAGTACTTC

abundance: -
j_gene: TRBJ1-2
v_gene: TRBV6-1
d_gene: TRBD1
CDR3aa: CASSELAGQGNYGYTF
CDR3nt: TGTGCCAGCAGTGAATTAGCCGGACAGGGAAACTATGGCTACACCTTC

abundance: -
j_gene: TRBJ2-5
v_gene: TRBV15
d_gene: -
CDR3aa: CATSSDQGFGETQYF
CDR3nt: TGTGCCACCAGCAGCGACCAGGGTTTTGGAGAGACCCAGTACTTC

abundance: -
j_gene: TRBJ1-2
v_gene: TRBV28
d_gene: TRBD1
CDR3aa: CASSFSPTGTGNGYTF
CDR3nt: TGTGCCAGCAGTTTCTCCCCCACCGGGACAGGGAACGGCTACACCTTC

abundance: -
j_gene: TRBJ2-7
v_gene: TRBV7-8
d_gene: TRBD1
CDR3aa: CASSDYRTGSSYEQYF
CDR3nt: TGTGCCAGCAGCGACTATAGGACAGGGAGCTCCTACGAGCAGTACTTC

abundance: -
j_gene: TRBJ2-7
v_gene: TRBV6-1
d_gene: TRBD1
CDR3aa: CASSIPGQGSYEQYF
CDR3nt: TGTGCCAGCAGTATACCGGGACAGGGCTCCTACGAGCAGTACTTC

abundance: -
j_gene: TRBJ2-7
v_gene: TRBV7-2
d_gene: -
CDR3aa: CASSWQTGGEQYF
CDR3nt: TGTGCCAGCAGCTGGCAGACAGGAGGCGAGCAGTACTTC

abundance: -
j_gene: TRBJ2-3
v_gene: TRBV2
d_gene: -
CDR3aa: CASSEGASGTDTQYF
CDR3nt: TGTGCCAGCAGTGAGGGCGCTAGCGGCACAGATACGCAGTATTTT

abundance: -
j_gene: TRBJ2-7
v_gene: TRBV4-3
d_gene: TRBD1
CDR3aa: CASSQGLQGADEQYF
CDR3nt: TGCGCCAGCAGCCAAGGGCTCCAGGGGGCGGACGAGCAGTACTTC

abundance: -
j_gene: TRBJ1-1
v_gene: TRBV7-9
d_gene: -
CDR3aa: CASSYRENTEAFF
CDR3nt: TGTGCCAGCAGCTACAGGGAGAACACTGAAGCTTTCTTT

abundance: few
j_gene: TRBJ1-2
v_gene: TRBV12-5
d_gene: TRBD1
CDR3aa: CASGGYRGAGGYTF
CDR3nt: TGTGCTAGTGGTGGATACAGGGGGGCGGGTGGCTACACCTTC

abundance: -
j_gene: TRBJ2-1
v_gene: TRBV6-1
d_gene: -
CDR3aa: CASTPGGLYNEQFF
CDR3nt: TGTGCCAGCACCCCGGGGGGCCTATACAATGAGCAGTTCTTC

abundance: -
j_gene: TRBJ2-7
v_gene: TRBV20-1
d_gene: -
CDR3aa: CSATQGYEQYF
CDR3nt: TGCAGTGCTACACAGGGCTACGAGCAGTACTTC

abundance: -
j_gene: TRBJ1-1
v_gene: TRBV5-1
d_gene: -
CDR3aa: CASSLTRSDTEAFF
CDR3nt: TGCGCCAGCAGCTTAACAAGAAGCGACACTGAAGCTTTCTTT

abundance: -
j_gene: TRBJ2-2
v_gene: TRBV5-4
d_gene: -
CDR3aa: CASSLAPQGNTGELFF
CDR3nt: TGTGCCAGCAGCTTGGCCCCACAGGGTAACACCGGGGAGCTGTTTTTT

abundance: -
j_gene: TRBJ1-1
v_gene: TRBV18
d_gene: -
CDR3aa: CASSPLELKGGNTEAFF
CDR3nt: TGTGCCAGCTCACCACTAGAGTTGAAGGGAGGAAACACTGAAGCTTTCTTT

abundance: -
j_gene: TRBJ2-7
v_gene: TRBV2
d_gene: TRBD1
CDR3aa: CASSALGQALFDEQYF
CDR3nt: TGTGCCAGCAGTGCCTTGGGACAGGCCCTGTTCGACGAGCAGTACTTC

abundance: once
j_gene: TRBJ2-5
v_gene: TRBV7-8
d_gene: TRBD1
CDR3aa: CASSLTGSRETQYF
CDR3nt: TGTGCCAGCAGCTTGACAGGGTCGAGAGAGACCCAGTACTTC

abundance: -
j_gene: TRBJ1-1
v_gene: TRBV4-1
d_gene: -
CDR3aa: CASSLRTLSTMNTEAFF
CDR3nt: TGCGCCAGCAGCCTTAGGACACTCTCCACTATGAACACTGAAGCTTTCTTT

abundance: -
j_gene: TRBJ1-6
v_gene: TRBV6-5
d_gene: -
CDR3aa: CASSKGGAGSPLHF
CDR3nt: TGTGCCAGCAGCAAGGGGGGGGCGGGGTCACCCCTCCACTTT

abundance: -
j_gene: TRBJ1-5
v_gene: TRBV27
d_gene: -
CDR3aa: CASRLGGERQPQHF
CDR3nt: TGTGCCAGCAGACTAGGGGGGGAAAGACAGCCCCAGCATTTT

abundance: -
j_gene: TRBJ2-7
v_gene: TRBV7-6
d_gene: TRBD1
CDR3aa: CASSPRDRVHEQYF
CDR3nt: TGTGCCAGCAGCCCCAGGGACAGGGTCCACGAGCAGTACTTC

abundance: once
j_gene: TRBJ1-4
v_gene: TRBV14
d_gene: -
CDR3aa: CASSRPGVGEKLFF
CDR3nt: TGTGCCAGCAGTCGCCCCGGGGTGGGCGAAAAACTGTTTTTT

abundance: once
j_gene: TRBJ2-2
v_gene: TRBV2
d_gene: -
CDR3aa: CASSEALRTFNTGELFF
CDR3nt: TGTGCCAGCAGTGAAGCGCTTCGGACTTTTAACACCGGGGAGCTGTTTTTT

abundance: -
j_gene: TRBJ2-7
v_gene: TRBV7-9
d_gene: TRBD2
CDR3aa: CASSSLGLAGEGYEQYF
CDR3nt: TGTGCCAGCAGCTCGCTCGGCCTAGCGGGAGAAGGGTACGAGCAGTACTTC

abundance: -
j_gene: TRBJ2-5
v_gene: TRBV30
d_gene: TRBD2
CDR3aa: CAWSVSGREETQYF
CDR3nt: TGTGCCTGGAGTGTTAGCGGGAGAGAGGAGACCCAGTACTTC

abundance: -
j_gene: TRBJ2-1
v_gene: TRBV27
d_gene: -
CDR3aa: CASSDGLDLYNEQFF
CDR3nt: TGTGCCAGCAGTGACGGACTCGATCTATACAATGAGCAGTTCTTC

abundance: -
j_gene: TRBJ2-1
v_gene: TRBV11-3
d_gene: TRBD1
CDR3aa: CASSAGQGSYNEQFF
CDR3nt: TGTGCCAGCAGCGCGGGACAGGGGTCATACAATGAGCAGTTCTTC

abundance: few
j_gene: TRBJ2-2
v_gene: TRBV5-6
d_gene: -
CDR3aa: CASSLYASRAGELFF
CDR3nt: TGTGCCAGCAGCTTGTATGCTAGCCGGGCCGGGGAGCTGTTTTTT

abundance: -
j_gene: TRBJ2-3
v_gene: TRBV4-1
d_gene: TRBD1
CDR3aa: CASSSSGQGKADTQYF
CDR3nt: TGCGCCAGCAGCTCCTCCGGACAGGGGAAGGCAGATACGCAGTATTTT

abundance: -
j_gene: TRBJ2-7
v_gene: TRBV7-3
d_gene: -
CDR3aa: CASSLMVGDEQYF
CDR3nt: TGTGCCAGCAGCTTAATGGTGGGCGACGAGCAGTACTTC

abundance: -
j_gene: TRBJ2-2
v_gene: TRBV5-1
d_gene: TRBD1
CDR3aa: CASSLGGQGAGELFF
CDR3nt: TGCGCCAGCAGCCTAGGTGGACAGGGGGCCGGGGAGCTGTTTTTT

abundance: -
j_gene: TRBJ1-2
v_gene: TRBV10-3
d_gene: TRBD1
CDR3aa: CAMGGPPGTGLGYTF
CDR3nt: TGTGCCATGGGTGGCCCCCCGGGGACAGGGTTGGGCTACACCTTC

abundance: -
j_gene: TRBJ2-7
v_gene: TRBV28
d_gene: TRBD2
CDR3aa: CASRRTRLSYEQYF
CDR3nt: TGTGCCAGCAGGAGGACTAGGCTCTCCTACGAGCAGTACTTC

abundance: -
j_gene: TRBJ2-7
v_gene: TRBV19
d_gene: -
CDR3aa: CASSTDGSDPYEQYF
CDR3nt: TGTGCCAGTAGCACCGACGGGTCAGACCCCTACGAGCAGTACTTC

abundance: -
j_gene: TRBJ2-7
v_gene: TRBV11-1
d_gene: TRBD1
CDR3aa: CASTPGTGLSEQYF
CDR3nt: TGTGCCAGCACTCCCGGGACAGGGCTGAGCGAGCAGTACTTC